The 20 T cell receptor beta chains given below trace back to one sample, sequenced in a study of T-cell memory formation after mild COVID-19. MiXCR, run by TCRdb on the 5' RACE reads, gives a single entry per CDR3 protein. This sample has about 400,000 distinct CDR3 sequences, with approximately 14% found just once. The sample taken for sequencing was PBMCs or a T cell subset sorted from them (not recorded which). These receptors originate from a man in his late teens or twenties who had mild COVID-19 (a few samples of this study predate the infection). Cell type and time point are not known.

This clonotype has just a few counts. V gene TRBV4-2 combines with J gene TRBJ1-6; D gene uncertain. This CDR3 has 16 amino acids. Between the trimmed V and J ends, which lost 4 bases and 0 bases, there was a span of 10 bases. Germline CDR1 is LGHNA and CDR2 is YNFKEQ. For the CDR3, the DNA is TGTGCCAGCAGCCCGACGGCGAGCTCCTATAATTCACCCCTCCACTTT. Residues: CASSPTASSYNSPLHF.

A few counts support this clonotype. The chain couples TRBV5-4 to TRBJ2-3; maybe TRBD1 (6 bases). With 4 bases removed from V and 1 base from J, the gap between germline ends came to 22 bases. The CDR3 is made up of 18 amino acids. Germline CDR1 is SGHNT and CDR2 is YYREEE (reference sequence). As DNA, the CDR3 is TGTGCCAGCAGCGCCGAGTCACAGGGTCTGCTAGGCACAGATACGCAGTATTTT. This translates into CASSAESQGLLGTDTQYF.

The chain recombines TRBV20-1 with TRBJ1-5; TRBD1 is a possible D gene (5 bases). The length of the CDR3 is 13 residues. Germline values: CDR1 DFQATT, CDR2 SNEGSKA (reference sequence). V lost 4 bases to trimming and J lost 6 bases, with 13 bases between them. The chain's CDR3 is CSATTWGSQPQHF. As DNA, the CDR3 is TGCAGTGCTACGACTTGGGGCAGTCAGCCCCAGCATTTT.

This rearrangement joins TRBV12-3 or TRBV12-4 to TRBJ2-3; 8 bases are shared with TRBD2. J was trimmed by 6 bases and V by 2 bases; bases with no gene match: 7. This CDR3 spans 15 amino acids. CDR3 sequence reads: CASSLIAGCGDTQYF. The CDR3 DNA reads TGTGCCAGCAGTTTAATAGCGGGGTGCGGGGATACGCAGTATTTT.

Only a few counts were recorded for this clonotype. The CDR3 DNA is TGTGCCAGCAGCCCCGACCGCGGGGAGTGGACTGAAGCTTTCTTT. As protein: CASSPDRGEWTEAFF. This chain connects TRBV7-6 to TRBJ1-1; unclear D gene. Trimming took 5 bases from V and 5 from J, leaving 18 bases between them. The CDR3 contains 15 residues. CDR1 and CDR2 from the germline V gene are SGHVS and FNYEAQ.

This clonotype has a count of ten or more. The chain joins TRBV7-3 to TRBJ1-1; D is unclear. The germline CDR1 and CDR2 sequences are SGHTA and FQGTGA. Deletions cut 2 bases from V and 0 bases from J, with 4 bases between. The CDR3 sequence is 13 residues long. CDR3 nucleotide sequence: TGTGCCAGCAGCTTACAGCTGAACACTGAAGCTTTCTTT. It specifies CASSLQLNTEAFF.

A few counts support this clonotype. J is TRBJ2-5 and V is TRBV7-2; possible D gene TRBD2, 5 bases. This CDR3 comprises 13 residues. Germline V lookup: CDR1 SGHTA, CDR2 FQGNSA. V lost 5 bases, J lost 5 bases, and 12 bases lay in between. The CDR3 DNA is TGTGCCAGCAGCCCCATGAGGGATGAGACCCAGTACTTC. Its translation is CASSPMRDETQYF.

This clonotype was detected a few times. This chain uses TRBV7-2 with TRBJ2-3; D uncertain. The CDR3 contains 16 residues. V was trimmed by 2 bases and J by 0 bases, leaving 12 bases between them. From germline, CDR1 is SGHTA and CDR2 FQGNSA. CDR3 nucleotide sequence: TGTGCCAGCAGCTTATTCGTGGAACCTAGCACAGATACGCAGTATTTT. This codes for CASSLFVEPSTDTQYF.

This clonotype was counted many times. V gene TRBV5-1 combines with J gene TRBJ2-5; unclear D gene. Germline loops: CDR1 SGHRS, CDR2 YFSETQ. The V end was cut by 2 bases, the J end by 5 bases, with 16 bases between. The CDR3 is made up of 15 amino acids. The CDR3 DNA reads TGCGCCAGCAGCTTAGGTCAAACCTCTGAGGAGACCCAGTACTTC. It is translated as CASSLGQTSEETQYF.

V is TRBV5-1 and J is TRBJ1-1, with D possibly TRBD1 on 5 matching bases. Germline CDR1 reads SGHRS; CDR2 reads YFSETQ. V dropped 0 bases and J dropped 1 base, with 10 bases sitting between them. This CDR3 contains 15 residues. The CDR3 nucleotides read TGCGCCAGCAGCTTGGGGGGTGGGGCGAACACTGAAGCTTTCTTT. This sequence encodes CASSLGGGANTEAFF. Complete variable domain (other parts from reference TRBV5-1 and TRBJ1-1): KAGVTQTPRYLIKTRGQQVTLSCSPISGHRSVSWYQQTPGQGLQFLFEYFSETQRNKGNFPGRFSGRQFSNSRSEMNVSTLELGDSALYLCASSLGGGANTEAFFGQGTRLTVV.

This clonotype was seen a handful of times. The V and J genes are TRBV7-9 and TRBJ1-1; D gene ambiguous. Trimming took 5 bases from V and 3 from J, leaving 16 bases between them. This CDR3 contains 15 residues. Germline loops: CDR1 SEHNR, CDR2 FQNEAQ (reference sequence). The CDR3 region is CASSNGPFEDTEAFF. DNA for the CDR3: TGTGCCAGCAGCAATGGACCTTTTGAGGACACTGAAGCTTTCTTT.

The rearrangement uses TRBV2 and TRBJ2-3; tentative D call: TRBD2 (6 bases). This CDR3 is 14 amino acids long. The V end was cut by 4 bases, the J end by 4 bases, with 12 bases between. Per the germline V gene, CDR1 is SNHLY and CDR2 is FYNNEI. The CDR3 region has the DNA TGTGCCAGCAGTGCGGGGGAGAGACCAGATACGCAGTATTTT. Translated: CASSAGERPDTQYF.

This chain connects TRBV11-2 to TRBJ2-6; D is perhaps TRBD1 or TRBD2 (6 bases each). The CDR3 is 15 amino acids. The V end was cut by 5 bases, the J end by 1 base, with 9 bases between. Germline V gene lookup returns CDR1 SGHAT and CDR2 FQNNGV. Here the CDR3 DNA reads TGTGCCAGCAGCGGGGGGACATCTGGGGCCAACGTCCTGACTTTC. This translates into CASSGGTSGANVLTF.

The chain links TRBV3-1 to TRBJ1-2; no clear D. The V gene lost 3 bases and the J gene lost 0 bases, with 8 bases spanning the gap. Germline CDR1 is LGHDT and CDR2 is YNNKEL (reference sequence). This CDR3 region has 14 residues. This chain's CDR3 is CASSHAAANYGYTF. The CDR3 DNA sequence: TGTGCCAGCAGCCACGCAGCAGCTAACTATGGCTACACCTTC.

This clonotype occurred a few times. The chain uses TRBV9 and TRBJ1-1, with D possibly TRBD1 on 6 matching bases. Trimming left V 4 bases short and J 4 bases short, with 29 bases between. Germline V gene data show CDR1 as SGDLS and CDR2 as YYNGEE. The CDR3 runs 19 residues. The CDR3 nucleotides are TGTGCCAGCAGCTCCCCCAGCGTCCCAGAAACCGAAGGGGGCACTGAAGCTTTCTTT. The encoded protein is CASSSPSVPETEGGTEAFF.

This clonotype was counted at least ten times. The V gene is TRBV5-1, the J gene TRBJ2-7; D uncertain. CDR1 and CDR2 (germline): SGHRS, YFSETQ. Trimming cost V 0 bases and J 0 bases, with 10 bases left between them. The CDR3 loop spans 15 amino acids. The CDR3 DNA reads as TGCGCCAGCAGCTTGGCCTCGTCAGGCTCCTACGAGCAGTACTTC. Its protein is CASSLASSGSYEQYF. The whole variable domain, remainder taken from reference TRBV5-1 and TRBJ2-7, is KAGVTQTPRYLIKTRGQQVTLSCSPISGHRSVSWYQQTPGQGLQFLFEYFSETQRNKGNFPGRFSGRQFSNSRSEMNVSTLELGDSALYLCASSLASSGSYEQYFGPGTRLTVT.

A few counts support this clonotype. The V gene is TRBV20-1, the J gene TRBJ2-2; D may be TRBD2 (7 bases). Between the trimmed V and J ends, which lost 1 base and 4 bases, there was a span of 10 bases. Germline CDR1 is DFQATT and CDR2 is SNEGSKA (reference sequence). The CDR3 has 14 amino acids. The CDR3 loop reads CSARVAGATGELFF. Here the CDR3 DNA reads TGCAGTGCTAGAGTCGCGGGGGCCACCGGGGAGCTGTTTTTT.

Ten or more counts support this clonotype. The V call is TRBV12-3 or TRBV12-4, the J call TRBJ1-2; D gene unclear. V was cut by 6 bases and J by 2 bases, with 7 bases left in between. The CDR3 has 12 amino acids. The CDR3 here is CASSQTNYGYTF. CDR3 sequence (DNA): TGTGCCAGCAGCCAAACCAACTATGGCTACACCTTC.

This clonotype was seen only a few times. The CDR3 DNA reads TGTGCCAGCAGCTGGACAGGGTTGACTGAAGCTTTCTTT. Translation gives CASSWTGLTEAFF. V usage is TRBV7-9 and J usage is TRBJ1-1; 8 nucleotides line up with TRBD1. The germline CDR1 and CDR2 sequences are SEHNR and FQNEAQ (reference sequence). The CDR3 is 13 residues long. The trim removed 4 bases at V and 5 bases at J, leaving 3 bases unmatched.

The chain uses TRBV5-1 and TRBJ1-1, with 8 bases identical to TRBD1. Germline V gene sequence: CDR1 SGHRS, CDR2 YFSETQ. The trim removed 5 bases at V and 5 bases at J, leaving 8 bases unmatched. This CDR3 comprises 14 residues. CDR3 sequence (DNA): TGCGCCAGCAGACTAGGACAGGGTAGTACTGAAGCTTTCTTT. Amino acid sequence: CASRLGQGSTEAFF.